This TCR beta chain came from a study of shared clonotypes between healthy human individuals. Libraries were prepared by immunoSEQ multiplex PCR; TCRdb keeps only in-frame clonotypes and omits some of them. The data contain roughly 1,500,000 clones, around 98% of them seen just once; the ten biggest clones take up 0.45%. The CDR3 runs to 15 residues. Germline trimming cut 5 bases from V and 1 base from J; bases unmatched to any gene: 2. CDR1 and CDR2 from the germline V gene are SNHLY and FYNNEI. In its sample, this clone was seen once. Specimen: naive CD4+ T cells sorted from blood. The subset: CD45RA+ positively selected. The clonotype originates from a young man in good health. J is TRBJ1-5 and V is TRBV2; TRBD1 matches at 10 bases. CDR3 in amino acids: CASSWDRGSNQPQHF. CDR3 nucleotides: TGTGCCAGCAGTTGGGACAGGGGAAGCAATCAGCCCCAGCATTTT.